The 26 T cell receptor beta chains below come from one sample, sequenced in a study of CXCR3-negative and CXCR3-positive naive CD8 T cells. Their antigens are not known. Study-wide results and limits: Comparison of naive cells showed more hydrophobic TRB CDR3s in CXCR3-positive than in CXCR3-negative naive cells.

The TRB libraries of cDNA were built by UMI-labeled 5' RACE. TCRdb re-called the 5' RACE reads; every CDR3 protein appears as one record, without DNA. Its table records around 88,000 distinct CDR3 sequences. The sample taken for sequencing was naive CXCR3+ CD8+ T cells from blood. Subset here: CD45RO-CCR7+CD27+CD95- naive CD8+ T cells expressing CXCR3 (TNR3+). All receptors come from a human donor in good health. Some clones in this sample may be carry-over from other donors' samples.

This chain joins TRBV7-6 and TRBJ2-7. The CDR3 is made up of 15 amino acids. Germline V gene sequence: CDR1 SGHVS, CDR2 FNYEAQ. This CDR3 is CASSLADLDGYEQYF.

The chain is built from TRBV10-3 and TRBJ2-2. This CDR3 spans 16 amino acids. Germline V gene sequence: CDR1 ENHRY, CDR2 SYGVKD. CDR3: CAISEASPGNTGELFF.

The chain carries TRBV12-3 or TRBV12-4 and TRBJ2-2; as DNA is missing, the TRBD2 call by TCRdb cannot be tested. The CDR3 totals 15 residues. CDR3 residues: CASSLFGRSTGELFF.

This sequence joins TRBV7-3 and TRBJ2-1; TCRdb outputs TRBD2, but without DNA this stays unchecked. CDR3 size: 15 residues. CDR1 SGHTA and CDR2 FQGTGA come from the germline V gene. The CDR3 here is CASSYQEGGTNEQFF. The whole variable domain, remainder taken from reference TRBV7-3 and TRBJ2-1, is GAGVSQTPSNKVTEKGKYVELRCDPISGHTALYWYRQSLGQGPEFLIYFQGTGAADDSGLPNDRFFAVRPEGSVSTLKIQRTERGDSAVYLCASSYQEGGTNEQFFGPGTRLTVL.

The V and J genes are TRBV29-1 and TRBJ2-2. The V gene's germline CDR1 is SQVTM and CDR2 ANQGSEA. There are 13 residues in the CDR3. The chain's CDR3 is CSVGLKNTGELFF.

The chain uses TRBV27 and TRBJ2-7; the D gene TCRdb calls, TRBD2, cannot be checked with no DNA. The CDR3 has 14 residues. Germline CDR1 reads MNHEY; CDR2 reads SMNVEV (reference sequence). CDR3 protein: CASGTTGSSDEQYF.

J is TRBJ2-1 and V is TRBV5-1; TCRdb indicates TRBD1, and absent DNA this call remains unverified. The CDR3 extends over 15 amino acids. CDR1 and CDR2 from the germline V gene are SGHRS and YFSETQ. The CDR3 sequence is CASSARGGDYNEQFF.

The chain has TRBV20-1 and TRBJ2-5. CDR3 length: 14 residues. Germline V lookup: CDR1 DFQATT, CDR2 SNEGSKA (reference sequence). The chain's CDR3 is CSARDRQYQETQYF.

The CDR3 reads CASSRVRQGLYNEQFF. The chain links TRBV21-1 to TRBJ2-1; TCRdb's D call, TRBD2, is unchecked because there is no DNA. TRBV21-1 is a pseudogene. The CDR3 is 16 amino acids.

V gene TRBV10-3 combines with J gene TRBJ2-1; the D call of TRBD1 rests on TCRdb alone, since no DNA is present to check it. Germline loops: CDR1 ENHRY, CDR2 SYGVKD. The CDR3 has 14 amino acids. CDR3 protein: CAISEAGGTNEQFF.

The chain couples TRBV7-2 to TRBJ2-2. Germline assignment: CDR1 SGHTA and CDR2 FQGNSA. The CDR3 has 14 residues. CDR3 amino acids: CASIIKQSTGELFF.

The J gene is TRBJ2-7, the V gene TRBV9; TCRdb outputs TRBD1, but without DNA this stays unchecked. The CDR3 length is 17 residues. From germline, CDR1 is SGDLS and CDR2 YYNGEE. The CDR3 loop is CASSVGPSTGVRDEQYF.

This chain uses TRBV7-7 with TRBJ2-5. The CDR3 extends over 14 amino acids. CDR1 and CDR2 from the germline V gene are SSHAT and FNYEAQ (reference sequence). The CDR3 protein is CASSLDWGQETQYF. Full variable domain (missing parts from reference TRBV7-7 and TRBJ2-5): GAGVSQSPRYKVTKRGQDVTLRCDPISSHATLYWYQQALGQGPEFLTYFNYEAQPDKSGLPSDRFSAERPEGSISTLTIQRTEQRDSAMYRCASSLDWGQETQYFGPGTRLLVL.

V gene TRBV11-2 combines with J gene TRBJ2-3. This CDR3 is 14 amino acids long. Germline lookup yields CDR1 SGHAT and CDR2 FQNNGV. The CDR3 sequence is CASSLVGAADTQYF.

This chain uses TRBV12-3 or TRBV12-4 with TRBJ2-3; TCRdb calls TRBD1, which cannot be checked without DNA. There are 14 residues in the CDR3. This CDR3 reads CASSFTSPGDSQYF.

This chain's CDR3 is CSARDGGLATAGELFF. The chain joins TRBV20-1 to TRBJ2-2; the D call of TRBD2 rests on TCRdb alone, since no DNA is present to check it. CDR3 size: 16 residues. CDR1 is DFQATT, CDR2 SNEGSKA, per germline (reference sequence).

The chain employs TRBV3-1 and TRBJ2-1; TCRdb's D call, TRBD1, is unchecked because there is no DNA. The CDR3 is made up of 16 amino acids. In germline, CDR1 is LGHDT, CDR2 YNNKEL (reference sequence). CDR3 region: CASSPGTGDHYNEQFF.

The CDR3: CSASPSEDPDRPDTQYF. The V gene is TRBV20-1, the J gene TRBJ2-3; without DNA, the TCRdb call of TRBD2 cannot be checked. Germline values: CDR1 DFQATT, CDR2 SNEGSKA (reference sequence). This CDR3 comprises 17 residues.

This rearrangement joins TRBV29-1 to TRBJ1-2; TCRdb's assignment of TRBD1 cannot be checked, as there is no DNA. The germline CDR1 and CDR2 sequences are SQVTM and ANQGSEA. The CDR3 covers 15 residues. CDR3 amino acids: CSVPGTGAYNYGYTF.

CDR3 sequence reads: CSAIGGAGETQYF. The chain employs TRBV20-1 and TRBJ2-5; with no DNA, the TCRdb D assignment of TRBD1 cannot be verified. Per the germline V gene, CDR1 is DFQATT and CDR2 is SNEGSKA (reference sequence). The CDR3 is 13 amino acids.

The rearrangement joins TRBV5-6 to TRBJ2-7; the D call of TRBD1 rests on TCRdb alone, since no DNA is present to check it. Germline CDR1 and CDR2: SGHDT and YYEEEE. This CDR3 has 16 residues. This CDR3 is CASSPERTRSAYEQYF.

The genes are TRBV29-1 and TRBJ2-3; there is no DNA to check the TCRdb D call of TRBD2. Germline V gene data show CDR1 as SQVTM and CDR2 as ANQGSEA. The length of the CDR3 is 14 residues. The CDR3: CSVFGLAGADTQYF.

The V call is TRBV7-9, the J call TRBJ2-3; TCRdb calls TRBD2, which cannot be checked without DNA. The CDR3 runs 15 residues. CDR1 and CDR2 (germline): SEHNR, FQNEAQ (reference sequence). CDR3 sequence: CASSLERGSTDTQYF.

The chain employs TRBV21-1 and TRBJ1-1. TRBV21-1 is deemed a pseudogene. This CDR3 comprises 20 residues. The CDR3 is CASSKMLVGRGPRSNTEAFF.

This sequence joins TRBV29-1 and TRBJ2-2. Germline lookup yields CDR1 SQVTM and CDR2 ANQGSEA. This CDR3 region has 14 residues. The CDR3 sequence is CSVSDGKNTGELFF.

The chain links TRBV7-9 to TRBJ2-1; TCRdb returns TRBD1, unconfirmable since there is no DNA. Germline CDR1 reads SEHNR; CDR2 reads FQNEAQ (reference sequence). CDR3 size: 16 residues. The CDR3 reads CASSLNEGSSTKKQFF.